The clone carrying this T cell receptor (beta chain) was seen repeatedly, ten times or more. Its specificity is unknown. Other DNA sequences in the same sample also yield this CDR3. CDR1 and CDR2 (germline): SGHRS, YFSETQ. Trimming shortened V by 0 bases and J by 1 base, and 7 bases separated the two germline ends. The CDR3 is 14 amino acids. This record comes from a study of cytomegalovirus exposure and HLA in healthy donors. The study's findings and limits: Cytomegalovirus-associated TCR beta chains were listed, numbering more than 150.

The assay was immunoSEQ multiplex PCR, and TCRdb's table has in-frame clones only and misses some. The sample contains under 150,000 clones, about four fifths of which appear only once. The sequenced sample was PBMCs. This clonotype was obtained from a woman aged 25 to 45 in good health and CMV-seronegative. This sequence joins TRBV5-1 and TRBJ2-5; D is uncertain. In nucleotides, the CDR3 is TGCGCCAGCAGCTTGGGGGCAGCCCAAGAGACCCAGTACTTC. The encoded protein is CASSLGAAQETQYF.